At least ten counts were recorded for the clone carrying this T cell receptor (beta chain). What it recognizes is unknown. TCRdb reanalysed the 5' RACE reads using MiXCR and keeps one entry per CDR3 protein. The top ten clones hold under 15% of a sample with a few hundred thousand distinct CDR3 sequences, around 21% of them seen once. With V trimmed by 4 bases and J by 2 bases, 8 bases remained unmatched. CDR1 and CDR2 (germline): SGHRS, YFSETQ. The CDR3 spans 15 residues. This specimen belongs to a study of T-cell memory formation after mild COVID-19. The study, taken as a whole, reports: Later expanders leaned CD4+, whereas clones that contracted between day 15 and 85 were balanced CD4/CD8. The study found contracting CD4+ clones mainly in CM and EM and contracting CD8+ clones in EMRA.

The sample comprised PBMCs or a T cell subset sorted from them (not recorded which). The TCR originated in an adult woman who had mild COVID-19 (a few samples of this study predate the infection). Cell type and time point are not known. This chain links TRBV5-1 with TRBJ2-7; TRBD1 matches 8 bases. CDR3 region: CASSPTGTGPYEQYF. CDR3 bases: TGCGCCAGCAGCCCGACCGGGACAGGACCCTACGAGCAGTACTTC.